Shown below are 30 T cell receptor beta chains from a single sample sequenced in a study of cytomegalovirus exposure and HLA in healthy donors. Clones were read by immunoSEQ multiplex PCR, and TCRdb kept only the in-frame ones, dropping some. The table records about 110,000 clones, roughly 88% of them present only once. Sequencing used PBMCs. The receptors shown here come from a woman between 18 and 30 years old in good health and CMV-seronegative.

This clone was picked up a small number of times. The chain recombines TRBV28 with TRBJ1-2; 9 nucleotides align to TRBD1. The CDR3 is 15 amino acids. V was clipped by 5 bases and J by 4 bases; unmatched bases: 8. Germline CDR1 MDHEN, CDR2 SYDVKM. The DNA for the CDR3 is TGTGCCAGCAGTCGGACAGGGGATCTACTCTATGGCTACACCTTC. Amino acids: CASSRTGDLLYGYTF.

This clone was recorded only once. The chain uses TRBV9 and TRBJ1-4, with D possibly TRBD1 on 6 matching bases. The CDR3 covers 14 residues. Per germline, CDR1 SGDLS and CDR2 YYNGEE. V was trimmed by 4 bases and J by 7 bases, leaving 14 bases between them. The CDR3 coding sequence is TGTGCCAGCAGCCCTCGACAGGTTGGTGAAAAACTGTTTTTT. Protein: CASSPRQVGEKLFF.

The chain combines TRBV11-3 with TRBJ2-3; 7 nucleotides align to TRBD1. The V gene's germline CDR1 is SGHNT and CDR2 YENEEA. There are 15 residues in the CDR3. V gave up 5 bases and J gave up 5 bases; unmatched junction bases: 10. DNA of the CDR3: TGTGCCAGCAGCCTTAGACAGGGTACCGGAGATACGCAGTATTTT. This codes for CASSLRQGTGDTQYF.

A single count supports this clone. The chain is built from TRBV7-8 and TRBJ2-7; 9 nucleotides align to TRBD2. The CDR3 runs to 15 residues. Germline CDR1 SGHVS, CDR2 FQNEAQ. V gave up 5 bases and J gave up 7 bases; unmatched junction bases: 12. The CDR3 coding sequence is TGTGCCAGCAGCCCCGTAGCGGGGGAGGCTTGGGAGCAGTACTTC. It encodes CASSPVAGEAWEQYF.

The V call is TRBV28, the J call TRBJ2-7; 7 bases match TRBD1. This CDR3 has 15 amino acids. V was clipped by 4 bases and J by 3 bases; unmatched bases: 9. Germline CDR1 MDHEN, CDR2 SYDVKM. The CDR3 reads CASSSYRDSYYEQYF. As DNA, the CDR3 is TGTGCCAGCAGTTCATACCGGGACAGTTACTACGAGCAGTACTTC. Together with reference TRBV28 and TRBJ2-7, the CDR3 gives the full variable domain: DVKVTQSSRYLVKRTGEKVFLECVQDMDHENMFWYRQDPGLGLRLIYFSYDVKMKEKGDIPEGYSVSREKKERFSLILESASTNQTSMYLCASSSYRDSYYEQYFGPGTRLTVT.

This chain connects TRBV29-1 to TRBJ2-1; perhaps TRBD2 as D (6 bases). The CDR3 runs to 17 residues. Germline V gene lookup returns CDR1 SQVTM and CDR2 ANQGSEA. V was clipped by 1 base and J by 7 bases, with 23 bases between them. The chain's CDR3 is CSVEGLFRGSGMNEQFF. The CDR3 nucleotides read TGCAGCGTTGAAGGTTTATTTCGGGGGAGTGGGATGAATGAGCAGTTCTTC.

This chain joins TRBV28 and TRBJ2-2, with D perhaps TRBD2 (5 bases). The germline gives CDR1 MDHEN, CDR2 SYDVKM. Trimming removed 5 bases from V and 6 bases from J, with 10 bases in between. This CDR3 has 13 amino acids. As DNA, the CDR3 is TGTGCCAGCAGTCGGGCGGGCGCCGGGGAGCTGTTTTTT. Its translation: CASSRAGAGELFF.

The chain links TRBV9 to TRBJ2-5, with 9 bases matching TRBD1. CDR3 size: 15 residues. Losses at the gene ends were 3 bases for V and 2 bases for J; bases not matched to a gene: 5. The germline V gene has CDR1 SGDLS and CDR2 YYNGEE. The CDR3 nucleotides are TGTGCCAGCAGCGCAGACAGGGGGAAACAAGAGACCCAGTACTTC. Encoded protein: CASSADRGKQETQYF.

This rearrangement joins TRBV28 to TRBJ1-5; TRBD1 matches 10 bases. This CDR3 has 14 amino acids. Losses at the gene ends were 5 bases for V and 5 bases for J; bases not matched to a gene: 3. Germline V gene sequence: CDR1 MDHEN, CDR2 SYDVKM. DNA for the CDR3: TGTGCCAGCAGTCTCGGGACAGGGGATCAGCCCCAGCATTTT. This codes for CASSLGTGDQPQHF.

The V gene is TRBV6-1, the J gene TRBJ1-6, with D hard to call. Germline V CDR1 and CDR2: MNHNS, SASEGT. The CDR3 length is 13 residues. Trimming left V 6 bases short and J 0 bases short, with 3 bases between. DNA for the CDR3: TGTGCCAGCAGCTTCTCCTATAATTCACCCCTCCACTTT. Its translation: CASSFSYNSPLHF.

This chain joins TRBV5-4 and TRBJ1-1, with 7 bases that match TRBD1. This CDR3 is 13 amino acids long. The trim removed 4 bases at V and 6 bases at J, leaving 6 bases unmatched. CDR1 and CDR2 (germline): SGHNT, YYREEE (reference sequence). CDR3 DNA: TGTGCCAGCAGCCCGGACAGGCGCGCTGAAGCTTTCTTT. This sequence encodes CASSPDRRAEAFF.

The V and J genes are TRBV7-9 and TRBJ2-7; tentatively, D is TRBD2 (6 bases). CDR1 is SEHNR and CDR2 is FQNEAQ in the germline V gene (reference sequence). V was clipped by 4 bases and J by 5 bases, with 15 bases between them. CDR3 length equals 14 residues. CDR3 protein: CASSSAGGAHEQYF. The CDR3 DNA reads TGTGCCAGCAGCTCAGCTGGCGGGGCCCACGAGCAGTACTTC.

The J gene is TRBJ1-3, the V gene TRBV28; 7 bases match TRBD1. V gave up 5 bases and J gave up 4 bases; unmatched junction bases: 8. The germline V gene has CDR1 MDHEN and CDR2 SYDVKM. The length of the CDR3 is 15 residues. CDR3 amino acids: CASSLDRVRGNTIYF. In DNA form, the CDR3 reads TGTGCCAGCAGTCTCGACAGGGTGAGGGGAAACACCATATATTTT.

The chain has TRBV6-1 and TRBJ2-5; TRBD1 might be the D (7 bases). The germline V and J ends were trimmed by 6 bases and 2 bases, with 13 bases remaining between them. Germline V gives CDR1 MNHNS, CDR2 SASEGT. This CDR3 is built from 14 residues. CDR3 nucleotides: TGTGCCAGCAGGAGGGGGGACAGTCAAGAGACCCAGTACTTC. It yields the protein CASRRGDSQETQYF.

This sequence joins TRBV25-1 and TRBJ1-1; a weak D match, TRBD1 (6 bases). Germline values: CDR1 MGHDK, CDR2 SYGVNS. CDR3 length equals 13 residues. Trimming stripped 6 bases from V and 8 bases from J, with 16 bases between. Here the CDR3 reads CASSDPGQSEAFF. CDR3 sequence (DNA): TGTGCCAGCAGCGACCCCGGACAGTCGGAAGCTTTCTTT.

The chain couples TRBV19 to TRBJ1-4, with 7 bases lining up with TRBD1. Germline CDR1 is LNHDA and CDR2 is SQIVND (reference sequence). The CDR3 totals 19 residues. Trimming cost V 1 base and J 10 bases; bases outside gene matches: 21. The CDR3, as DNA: TGTGCCAGTAGTATAGTCGAGTTTGGGACAGCGGGGGGTCTCGGAAAACTGTTTTTT. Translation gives CASSIVEFGTAGGLGKLFF.

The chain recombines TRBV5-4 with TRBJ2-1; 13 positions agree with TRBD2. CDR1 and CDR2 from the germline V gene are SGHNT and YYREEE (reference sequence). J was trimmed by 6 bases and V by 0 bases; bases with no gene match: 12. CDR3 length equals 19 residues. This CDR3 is CASSLALLTSGGAGNEQFF. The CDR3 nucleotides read TGTGCCAGCAGCTTGGCGCTCTTAACTAGCGGGGGGGCCGGCAATGAGCAGTTCTTC. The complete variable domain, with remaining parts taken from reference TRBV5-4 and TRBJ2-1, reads ETGVTQSPTHLIKTRGQQVTLRCSSQSGHNTVSWYQQALGQGPQFIFQYYREEENGRGNFPPRFSGLQFPNYSSELNVNALELDDSALYLCASSLALLTSGGAGNEQFFGPGTRLTVL.

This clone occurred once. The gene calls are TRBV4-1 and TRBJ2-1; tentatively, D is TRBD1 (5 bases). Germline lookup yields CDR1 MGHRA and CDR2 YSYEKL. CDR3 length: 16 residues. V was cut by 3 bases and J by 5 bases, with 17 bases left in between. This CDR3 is CASSHGRVLFDNEQFF. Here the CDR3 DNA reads TGCGCCAGCAGCCACGGCAGGGTGCTATTCGACAATGAGCAGTTCTTC.

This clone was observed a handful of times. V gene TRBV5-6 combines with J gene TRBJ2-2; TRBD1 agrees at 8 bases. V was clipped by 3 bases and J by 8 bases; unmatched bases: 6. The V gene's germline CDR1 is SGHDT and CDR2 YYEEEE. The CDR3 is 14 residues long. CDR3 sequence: CASSWDRILGELFF. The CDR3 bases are TGTGCCAGCAGCTGGGACAGGATCCTGGGGGAGCTGTTTTTT.

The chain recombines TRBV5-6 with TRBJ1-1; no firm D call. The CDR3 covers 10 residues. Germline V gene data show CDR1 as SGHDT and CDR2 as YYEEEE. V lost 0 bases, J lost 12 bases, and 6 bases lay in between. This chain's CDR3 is CASSLAASFF. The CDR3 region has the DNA TGTGCCAGCAGCTTGGCTGCGTCTTTCTTT.

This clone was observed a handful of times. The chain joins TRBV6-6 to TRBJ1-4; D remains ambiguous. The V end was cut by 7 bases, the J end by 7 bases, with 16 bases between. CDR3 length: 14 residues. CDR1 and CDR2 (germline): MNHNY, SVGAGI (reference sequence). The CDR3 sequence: CASTAERAGEKLFF. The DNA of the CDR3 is TGTGCCAGCACCGCCGAACGGGCGGGTGAAAAACTGTTTTTT.

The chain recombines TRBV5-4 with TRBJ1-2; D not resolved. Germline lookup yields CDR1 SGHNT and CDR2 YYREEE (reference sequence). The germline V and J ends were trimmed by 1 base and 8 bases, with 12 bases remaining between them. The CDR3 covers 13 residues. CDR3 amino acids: CASSLSPVRGYTF. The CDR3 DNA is TGTGCCAGCAGCTTGTCCCCAGTCCGCGGCTACACCTTC.

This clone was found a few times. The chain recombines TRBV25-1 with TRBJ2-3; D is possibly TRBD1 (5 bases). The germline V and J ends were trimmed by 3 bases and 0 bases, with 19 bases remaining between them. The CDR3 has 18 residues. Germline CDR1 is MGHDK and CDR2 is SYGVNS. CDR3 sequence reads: CASSDPTSGPTSTDTQYF. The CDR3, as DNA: TGTGCCAGCAGTGATCCCACTTCAGGGCCTACTAGCACAGATACGCAGTATTTT.

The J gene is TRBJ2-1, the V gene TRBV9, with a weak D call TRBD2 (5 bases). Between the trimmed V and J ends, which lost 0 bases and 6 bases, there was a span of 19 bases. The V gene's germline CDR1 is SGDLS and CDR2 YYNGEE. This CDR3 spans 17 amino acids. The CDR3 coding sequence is TGTGCCAGCAGCGTAGCCGGGCGAGGGCTGGTACTCAATGAGCAGTTCTTC. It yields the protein CASSVAGRGLVLNEQFF.

The CDR3 sequence: CASSFDGYNSPLHF. Here the CDR3 DNA reads TGTGCCAGCAGCTTCGACGGGTACAATTCACCCCTCCACTTT. This rearrangement joins TRBV7-2 to TRBJ1-6, with D uncertain. The CDR3 loop spans 14 amino acids. V was pared by 3 bases and J by 7 bases, with 10 bases between. CDR1 and CDR2 (germline): SGHTA, FQGNSA.

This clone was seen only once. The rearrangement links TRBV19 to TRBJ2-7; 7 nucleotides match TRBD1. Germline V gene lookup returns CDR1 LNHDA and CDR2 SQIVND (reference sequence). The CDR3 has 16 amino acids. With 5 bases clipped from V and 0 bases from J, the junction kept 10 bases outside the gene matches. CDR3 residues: CASSAIRQGSSYEQYF. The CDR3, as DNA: TGTGCCAGTAGTGCAATACGACAGGGTAGCTCCTACGAGCAGTACTTC.

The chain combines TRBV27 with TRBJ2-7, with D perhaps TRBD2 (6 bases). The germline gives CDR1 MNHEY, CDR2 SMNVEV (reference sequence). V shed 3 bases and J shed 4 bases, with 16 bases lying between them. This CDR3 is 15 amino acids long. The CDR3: CASSLQGGGLYEQYF. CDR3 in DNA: TGTGCCAGCAGTTTGCAGGGAGGTGGGCTATACGAGCAGTACTTC.

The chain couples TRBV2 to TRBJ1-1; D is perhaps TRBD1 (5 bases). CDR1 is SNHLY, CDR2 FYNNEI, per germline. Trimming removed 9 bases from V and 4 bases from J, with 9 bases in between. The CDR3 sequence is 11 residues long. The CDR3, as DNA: TGTGCCAGGGGGGGGAGCACTGAAGCTTTCTTT. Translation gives CARGGSTEAFF. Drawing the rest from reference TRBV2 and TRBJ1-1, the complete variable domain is EPEVTQTPSHQVTQMGQEVILRCVPISNHLYFYWYRQILGQKVEFLVSFYNNEISEKSEIFDDQFSVERPDGSNFTLKIRSTKLEDSAMYFCARGGSTEAFFGQGTRLTVV.

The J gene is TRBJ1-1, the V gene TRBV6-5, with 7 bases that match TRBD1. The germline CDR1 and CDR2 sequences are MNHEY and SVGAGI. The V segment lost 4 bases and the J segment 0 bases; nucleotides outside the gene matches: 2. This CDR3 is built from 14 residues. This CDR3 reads CASSWDSMNTEAFF. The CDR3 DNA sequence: TGTGCCAGCAGTTGGGACAGTATGAACACTGAAGCTTTCTTT.

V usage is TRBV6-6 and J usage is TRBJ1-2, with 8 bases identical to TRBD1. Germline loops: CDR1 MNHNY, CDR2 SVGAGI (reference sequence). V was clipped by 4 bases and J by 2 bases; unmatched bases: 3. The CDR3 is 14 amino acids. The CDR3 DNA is TGTGCCAGCAGTTTAGGGACAGGCAACTATGGCTACACCTTC. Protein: CASSLGTGNYGYTF.